This entry features one TCR beta chain sequence. Its specificity is not known. This entry is derived from a study of shared clonotypes between healthy human individuals. Findings of the study overall: A generally larger estimated richness was seen in naive subsets than in memory subsets.

The CDR3 runs to 16 residues. Trimming took off 6 bases at V and 4 bases at J, with 21 bases between the two ends. Germline V lookup: CDR1 MNHEY, CDR2 SMNVEV (reference sequence). Sequenced by immunoSEQ multiplex PCR; TCRdb stores in-frame clones only, minus some. In the table there are over a million clones, more than 60% of which are singletons. There were no recent acute infections or vaccinations among the donors, who were healthy HIV-negative adults. Within Nashville, Tennessee resided all donors, each a Caucasian adult. The investigators split CD4+ cells into a CD45RA+ naive subset and a CD45RA-negative memory subset.

The chain recombines TRBV27 with TRBJ1-1; no definite D call. Sequences were obtained from memory CD4+ T cells sorted from blood. Subset in this sample: CD45RA-negative fraction. This TCR was sampled from a man aged 18 to 30 in good health. CDR3 sequence reads: CASRPRSGRFGTEAFF. Written as DNA, the CDR3 is TGTGCCAGCAGACCCAGGAGCGGAAGGTTCGGCACTGAAGCTTTCTTT.